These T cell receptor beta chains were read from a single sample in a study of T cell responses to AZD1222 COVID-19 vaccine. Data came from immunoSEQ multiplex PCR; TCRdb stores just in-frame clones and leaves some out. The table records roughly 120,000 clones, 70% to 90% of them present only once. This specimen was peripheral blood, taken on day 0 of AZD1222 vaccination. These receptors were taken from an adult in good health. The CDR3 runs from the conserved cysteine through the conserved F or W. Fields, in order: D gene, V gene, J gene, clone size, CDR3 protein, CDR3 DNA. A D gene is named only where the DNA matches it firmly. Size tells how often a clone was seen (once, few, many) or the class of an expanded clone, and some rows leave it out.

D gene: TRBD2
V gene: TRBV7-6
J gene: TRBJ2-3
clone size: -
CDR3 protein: CASSSRLAGGPDTQYF
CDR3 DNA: TGTGCCAGCAGCTCCCGACTAGCGGGAGGGCCAGATACGCAGTATTTT

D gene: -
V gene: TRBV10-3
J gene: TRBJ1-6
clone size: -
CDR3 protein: CAICREGPSYNSPLHF
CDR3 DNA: TGTGCCATCTGTAGGGAGGGCCCTTCGTATAATTCACCCCTCCACTTT

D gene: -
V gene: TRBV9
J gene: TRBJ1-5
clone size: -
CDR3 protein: CASSVAGSNQPQHF
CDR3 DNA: TGTGCCAGCAGCGTAGCAGGAAGCAATCAGCCCCAGCATTTT

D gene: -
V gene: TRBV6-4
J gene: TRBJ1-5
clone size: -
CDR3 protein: CASSEQGGQPVRQPQHF
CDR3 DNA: TGTGCCAGCAGCGAACAGGGAGGACAGCCAGTCAGGCAGCCCCAGCATTTT

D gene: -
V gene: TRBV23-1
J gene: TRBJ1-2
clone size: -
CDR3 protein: CASARGPHGYTF
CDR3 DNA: TGCGCCAGTGCCCGGGGGCCGCATGGCTACACCTTC

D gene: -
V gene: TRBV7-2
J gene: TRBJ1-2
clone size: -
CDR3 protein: CASSLGSGAVNYGYTF
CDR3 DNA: TGTGCCAGCAGCTTAGGATCGGGGGCCGTTAACTATGGCTACACCTTC

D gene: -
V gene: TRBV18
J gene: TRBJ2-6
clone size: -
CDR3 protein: CASSPQPRGNGANVLTF
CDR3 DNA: TGTGCCAGCTCACCTCAACCGCGGGGCAACGGGGCCAACGTCCTGACTTTC

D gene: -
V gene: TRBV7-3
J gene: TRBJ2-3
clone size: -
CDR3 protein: CASSSEPGETDTQYF
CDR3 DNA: TGTGCCAGCAGCTCAGAACCAGGGGAGACAGATACGCAGTATTTT

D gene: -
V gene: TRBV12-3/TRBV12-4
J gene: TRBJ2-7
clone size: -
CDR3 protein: CASSEIGYEQYF
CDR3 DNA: TGTGCCAGCAGCGAAATAGGTTACGAGCAGTACTTC

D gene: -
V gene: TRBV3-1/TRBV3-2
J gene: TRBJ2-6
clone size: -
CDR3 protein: CASSTRAGANVLTF
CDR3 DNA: TGTGCCAGCAGTACTCGGGCCGGGGCCAACGTCCTGACTTTC

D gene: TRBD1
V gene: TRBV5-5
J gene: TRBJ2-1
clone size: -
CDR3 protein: CASSEIQGTPYNEQFF
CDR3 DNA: TGTGCCAGCAGCGAAATACAGGGGACCCCCTACAATGAGCAGTTCTTC

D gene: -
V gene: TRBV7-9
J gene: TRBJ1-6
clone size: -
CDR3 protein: CASTLTGDNSPLHF
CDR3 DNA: TGTGCCAGCACCCTGACAGGAGATAATTCACCCCTCCACTTT

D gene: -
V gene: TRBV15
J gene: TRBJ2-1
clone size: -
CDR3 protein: CATSRDLGSVLAAGEQFF
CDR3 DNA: TGTGCCACCAGCAGAGATCTAGGCTCCGTGTTGGCCGCCGGAGAGCAGTTCTTC

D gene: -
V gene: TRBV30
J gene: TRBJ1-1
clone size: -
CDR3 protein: CAWSVQARGTEAFF
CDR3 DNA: TGTGCCTGGAGTGTACAGGCTCGGGGTACTGAAGCTTTCTTT

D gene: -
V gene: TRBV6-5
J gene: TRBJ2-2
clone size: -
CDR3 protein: CASSYSRGDTGELFF
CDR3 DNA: TGTGCCAGCAGTTACTCGCGCGGGGACACCGGGGAGCTGTTTTTT

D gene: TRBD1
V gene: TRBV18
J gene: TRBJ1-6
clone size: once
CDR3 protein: CASSPGQGINSPLHF
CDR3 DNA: TGTGCCAGCTCTCCCGGACAGGGGATCAATTCACCCCTCCACTTT

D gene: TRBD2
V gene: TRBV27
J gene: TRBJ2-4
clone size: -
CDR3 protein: CASSPLIAREGRGKNIQYF
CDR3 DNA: TGTGCCAGCAGTCCGCTAATAGCTAGGGAGGGGAGAGGCAAAAACATTCAGTACTTC

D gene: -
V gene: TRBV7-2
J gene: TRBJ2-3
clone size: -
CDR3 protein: CASRTPGEDTQYF
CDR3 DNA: TGTGCCAGCAGAACACCGGGGGAAGATACGCAGTATTTT

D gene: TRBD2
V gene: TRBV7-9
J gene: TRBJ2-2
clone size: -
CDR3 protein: CASSASWTSNRGELFF
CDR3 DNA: TGTGCCAGCAGCGCCTCGTGGACTAGTAATAGAGGGGAGCTGTTTTTT

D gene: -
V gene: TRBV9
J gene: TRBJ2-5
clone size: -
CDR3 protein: CASSVEYQGTQYF
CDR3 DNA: TGTGCCAGCAGCGTAGAATACCAGGGGACCCAGTACTTC

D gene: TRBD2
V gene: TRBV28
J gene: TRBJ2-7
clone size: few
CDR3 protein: CASSSPGGGTVNF
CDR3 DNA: TGTGCCAGCAGTTCCCCGGGGGGAGGGACGGTTAACTTC

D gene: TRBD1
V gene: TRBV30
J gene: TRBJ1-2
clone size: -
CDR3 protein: CACSGTAYGYTF
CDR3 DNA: TGTGCCTGCTCCGGGACAGCCTATGGCTACACCTTC

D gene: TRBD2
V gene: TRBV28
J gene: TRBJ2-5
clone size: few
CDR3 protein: CAGSGGARETQYF
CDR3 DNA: TGTGCCGGTAGCGGGGGGGCCCGAGAGACCCAGTACTTC

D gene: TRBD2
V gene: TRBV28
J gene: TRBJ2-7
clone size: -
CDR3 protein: CASSPGGGPGYEQYF
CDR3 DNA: TGTGCCAGCAGTCCCGGGGGGGGTCCGGGTTACGAGCAGTACTTC

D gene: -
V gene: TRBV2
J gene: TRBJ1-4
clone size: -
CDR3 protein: CASSELVQGGEKLFF
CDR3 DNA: TGTGCCAGCAGTGAATTGGTGCAGGGCGGGGAAAAACTGTTTTTT

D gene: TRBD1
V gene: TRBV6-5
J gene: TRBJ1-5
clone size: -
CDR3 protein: CASIRTGNQPQHF
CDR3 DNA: TGTGCCAGCATCCGGACAGGGAATCAGCCCCAGCATTTT

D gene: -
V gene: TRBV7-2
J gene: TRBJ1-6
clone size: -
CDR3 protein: CASSQSWGQGSNSPLHF
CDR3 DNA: TGTGCCAGCAGCCAATCTTGGGGTCAGGGGAGTAATTCACCCCTCCACTTT

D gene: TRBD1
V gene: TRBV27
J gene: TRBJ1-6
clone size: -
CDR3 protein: CASSMIYRGADDSPLHF
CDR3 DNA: TGTGCCAGCAGTATGATTTACAGGGGGGCGGATGATTCACCCCTCCACTTT

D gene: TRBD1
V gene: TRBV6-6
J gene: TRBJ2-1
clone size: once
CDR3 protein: CASRTGGARNNEQFF
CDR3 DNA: TGTGCCAGCAGGACAGGGGGCGCTAGGAACAATGAGCAGTTCTTC

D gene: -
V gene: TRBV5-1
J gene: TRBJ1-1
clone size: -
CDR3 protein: CASSTQTGNTEAFF
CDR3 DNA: TGCGCCAGCAGCACGCAGACAGGGAACACTGAAGCTTTCTTT

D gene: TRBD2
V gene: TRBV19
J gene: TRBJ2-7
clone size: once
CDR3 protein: CASSMTSGASSYEQYF
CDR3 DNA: TGTGCCAGTAGTATGACTAGCGGGGCATCCTCCTACGAGCAGTACTTC

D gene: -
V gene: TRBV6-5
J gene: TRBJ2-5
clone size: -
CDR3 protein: CASREDGHQETQYF
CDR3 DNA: TGTGCCAGCAGAGAGGACGGACACCAAGAGACCCAGTACTTC

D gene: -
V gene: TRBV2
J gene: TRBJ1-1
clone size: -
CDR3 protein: CASSELNTEAFF
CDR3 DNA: TGTGCCAGCAGTGAACTGAACACTGAAGCTTTCTTT

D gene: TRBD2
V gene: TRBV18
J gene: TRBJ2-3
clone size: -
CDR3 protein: CASSPPGSGGALDTQYF
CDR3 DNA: TGTGCCAGCTCACCACCGGGGAGCGGGGGGGCTCTGGATACGCAGTATTTT

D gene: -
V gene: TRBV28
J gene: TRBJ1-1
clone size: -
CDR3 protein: CASSLLSGENTEAFF
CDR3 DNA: TGTGCCAGCAGTTTATTATCGGGGGAAAACACTGAAGCTTTCTTT

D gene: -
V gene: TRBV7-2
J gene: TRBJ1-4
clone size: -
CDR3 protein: CASSFQGGDEKLFF
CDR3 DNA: TGTGCCAGCAGCTTTCAGGGTGGAGATGAAAAACTGTTTTTT

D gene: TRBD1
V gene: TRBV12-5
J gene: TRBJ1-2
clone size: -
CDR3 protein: CASGIGQGGGYTF
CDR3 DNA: TGTGCTAGTGGTATCGGACAGGGAGGTGGCTACACCTTC

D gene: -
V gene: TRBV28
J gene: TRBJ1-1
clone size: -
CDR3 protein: CASSARGPPEAFF
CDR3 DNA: TGTGCCAGCAGTGCGCGGGGCCCTCCTGAAGCTTTCTTT

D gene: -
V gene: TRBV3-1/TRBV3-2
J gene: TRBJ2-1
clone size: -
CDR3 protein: CASSQGQLSSYNEQFF
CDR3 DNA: TGTGCCAGCAGCCAAGGACAGTTGAGCTCCTACAATGAGCAGTTCTTC

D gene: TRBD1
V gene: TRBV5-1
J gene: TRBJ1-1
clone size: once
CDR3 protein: CASSFTGDQGAFF
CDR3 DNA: TGCGCCAGCAGCTTTACAGGGGACCAAGGGGCTTTCTTT

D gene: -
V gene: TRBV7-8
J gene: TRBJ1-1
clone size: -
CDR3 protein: CASSSQEPGLTEAFF
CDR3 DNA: TGTGCCAGCAGCTCCCAAGAGCCCGGGCTCACTGAAGCTTTCTTT

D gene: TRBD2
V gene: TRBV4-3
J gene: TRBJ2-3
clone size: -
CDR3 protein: CASSQGLAGGYTDTQYF
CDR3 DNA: TGCGCCAGCAGCCAAGGACTAGCGGGGGGGTACACAGATACGCAGTATTTT

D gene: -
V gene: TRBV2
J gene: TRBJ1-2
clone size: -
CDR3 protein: CASSIMGARGYTF
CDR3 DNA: TGTGCCAGCAGTATTATGGGGGCAAGAGGCTACACCTTC

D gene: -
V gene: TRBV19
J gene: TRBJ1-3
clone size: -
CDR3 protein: CASSMPGGNTIYF
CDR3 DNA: TGTGCCAGTAGTATGCCAGGGGGAAACACCATATATTTT

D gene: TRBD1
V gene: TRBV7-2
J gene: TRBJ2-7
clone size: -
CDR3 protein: CASSLDWTGLGEQYF
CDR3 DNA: TGTGCCAGCAGCTTAGATTGGACAGGGTTGGGAGAGCAGTACTTC

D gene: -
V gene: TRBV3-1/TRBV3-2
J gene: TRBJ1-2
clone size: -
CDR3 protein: CASAPGDYGYTF
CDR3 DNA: TGTGCCAGCGCCCCGGGGGACTATGGCTACACCTTC

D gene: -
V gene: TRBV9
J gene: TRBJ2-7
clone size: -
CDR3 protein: CASSPRISGYEQYF
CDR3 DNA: TGTGCCAGCAGCCCCCGCATTTCAGGTTACGAGCAGTACTTC

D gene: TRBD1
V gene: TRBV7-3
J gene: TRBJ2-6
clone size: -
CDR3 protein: CASSLSGQGFRSGANVLTF
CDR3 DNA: TGTGCCAGCAGCCTCTCAGGACAGGGTTTTCGCTCTGGGGCCAACGTCCTGACTTTC

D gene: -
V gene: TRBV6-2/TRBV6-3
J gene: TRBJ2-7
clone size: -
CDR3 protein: CASSYQATYEQYF
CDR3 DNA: TGTGCCAGCAGTTACCAGGCGACTTACGAGCAGTACTTC

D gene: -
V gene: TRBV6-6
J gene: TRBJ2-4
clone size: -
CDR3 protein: CASSQNDGAKNIQYF
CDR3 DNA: TGTGCCAGCAGTCAGAACGACGGAGCCAAAAACATTCAGTACTTC

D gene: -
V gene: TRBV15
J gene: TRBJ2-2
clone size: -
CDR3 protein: CASRGLSNGELFF
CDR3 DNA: TGTGCCTCGCGAGGACTTTCGAACGGGGAGCTGTTTTTT

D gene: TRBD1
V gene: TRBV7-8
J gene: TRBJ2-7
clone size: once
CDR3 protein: CASSQTGQGTYEQYF
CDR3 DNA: TGTGCCAGCAGCCAAACGGGACAGGGAACCTACGAGCAGTACTTC

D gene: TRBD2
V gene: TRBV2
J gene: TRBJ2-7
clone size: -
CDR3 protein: CASSEARTSGASSYEQYF
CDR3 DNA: TGTGCCAGCAGTGAAGCCCGGACTAGCGGGGCCAGCTCCTACGAGCAGTACTTC

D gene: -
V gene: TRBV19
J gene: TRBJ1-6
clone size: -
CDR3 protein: CASSAGTENSPLHF
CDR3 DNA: TGTGCCAGTAGCGCCGGGACGGAGAATTCACCCCTCCACTTT

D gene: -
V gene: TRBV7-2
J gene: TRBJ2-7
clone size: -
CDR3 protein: CASSLAGKPYEQYF
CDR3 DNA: TGTGCCAGCAGCTTAGCGGGGAAGCCCTACGAGCAGTACTTC

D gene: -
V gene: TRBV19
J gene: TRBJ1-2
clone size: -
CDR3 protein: CASSIGTNYGYTF
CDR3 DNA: TGTGCCAGTAGTATCGGAACGAACTATGGCTACACCTTC

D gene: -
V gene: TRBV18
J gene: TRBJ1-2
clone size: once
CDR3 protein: CASSPSASYGYTF
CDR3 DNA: TGTGCCAGCTCACCGTCAGCCAGCTATGGCTACACCTTC